The clone carrying this T cell receptor beta chain was picked up a small number of times. Its specificity is not known. The entry originates in a study of T cells in Graves' hyperthyroidism and ophthalmopathy. Clinical symptoms, serum thyroxine, TRAb, thyroid ultrasound and orbital computed tomography informed diagnoses. This CDR3 spans 14 amino acids. Per germline, CDR1 LNHDA and CDR2 SQIVND (reference sequence). V lost 5 bases to trimming and J lost 7 bases, with 15 bases between them. What was amplified from RNA transcripts were TCR beta CDR3 regions. An initial round of RT-PCR targeting the TCR CDR3 relied on the HTBI primer set. TCRdb processed the multiplex PCR reads anew with MiXCR; each CDR3 protein has one entry. The table lists around 250,000 distinct CDR3 sequences, approximately 14% of them singletons. The study's findings and limits: A model of 13 V-J pairs discriminated ophthalmopathy from stable hyperthyroidism.

The source material was blood. The TCR was taken from a woman between 40 and 55 years old with Graves' hyperthyroidism that later progressed to Graves' ophthalmopathy. V gene TRBV19 combines with J gene TRBJ2-1; tentative D call: TRBD2 (5 bases). CDR3 nucleotides: TGTGCCAGTAGTCTCTGGGGAGTAGTAAATGAGCAGTTCTTC. This encodes CASSLWGVVNEQFF.